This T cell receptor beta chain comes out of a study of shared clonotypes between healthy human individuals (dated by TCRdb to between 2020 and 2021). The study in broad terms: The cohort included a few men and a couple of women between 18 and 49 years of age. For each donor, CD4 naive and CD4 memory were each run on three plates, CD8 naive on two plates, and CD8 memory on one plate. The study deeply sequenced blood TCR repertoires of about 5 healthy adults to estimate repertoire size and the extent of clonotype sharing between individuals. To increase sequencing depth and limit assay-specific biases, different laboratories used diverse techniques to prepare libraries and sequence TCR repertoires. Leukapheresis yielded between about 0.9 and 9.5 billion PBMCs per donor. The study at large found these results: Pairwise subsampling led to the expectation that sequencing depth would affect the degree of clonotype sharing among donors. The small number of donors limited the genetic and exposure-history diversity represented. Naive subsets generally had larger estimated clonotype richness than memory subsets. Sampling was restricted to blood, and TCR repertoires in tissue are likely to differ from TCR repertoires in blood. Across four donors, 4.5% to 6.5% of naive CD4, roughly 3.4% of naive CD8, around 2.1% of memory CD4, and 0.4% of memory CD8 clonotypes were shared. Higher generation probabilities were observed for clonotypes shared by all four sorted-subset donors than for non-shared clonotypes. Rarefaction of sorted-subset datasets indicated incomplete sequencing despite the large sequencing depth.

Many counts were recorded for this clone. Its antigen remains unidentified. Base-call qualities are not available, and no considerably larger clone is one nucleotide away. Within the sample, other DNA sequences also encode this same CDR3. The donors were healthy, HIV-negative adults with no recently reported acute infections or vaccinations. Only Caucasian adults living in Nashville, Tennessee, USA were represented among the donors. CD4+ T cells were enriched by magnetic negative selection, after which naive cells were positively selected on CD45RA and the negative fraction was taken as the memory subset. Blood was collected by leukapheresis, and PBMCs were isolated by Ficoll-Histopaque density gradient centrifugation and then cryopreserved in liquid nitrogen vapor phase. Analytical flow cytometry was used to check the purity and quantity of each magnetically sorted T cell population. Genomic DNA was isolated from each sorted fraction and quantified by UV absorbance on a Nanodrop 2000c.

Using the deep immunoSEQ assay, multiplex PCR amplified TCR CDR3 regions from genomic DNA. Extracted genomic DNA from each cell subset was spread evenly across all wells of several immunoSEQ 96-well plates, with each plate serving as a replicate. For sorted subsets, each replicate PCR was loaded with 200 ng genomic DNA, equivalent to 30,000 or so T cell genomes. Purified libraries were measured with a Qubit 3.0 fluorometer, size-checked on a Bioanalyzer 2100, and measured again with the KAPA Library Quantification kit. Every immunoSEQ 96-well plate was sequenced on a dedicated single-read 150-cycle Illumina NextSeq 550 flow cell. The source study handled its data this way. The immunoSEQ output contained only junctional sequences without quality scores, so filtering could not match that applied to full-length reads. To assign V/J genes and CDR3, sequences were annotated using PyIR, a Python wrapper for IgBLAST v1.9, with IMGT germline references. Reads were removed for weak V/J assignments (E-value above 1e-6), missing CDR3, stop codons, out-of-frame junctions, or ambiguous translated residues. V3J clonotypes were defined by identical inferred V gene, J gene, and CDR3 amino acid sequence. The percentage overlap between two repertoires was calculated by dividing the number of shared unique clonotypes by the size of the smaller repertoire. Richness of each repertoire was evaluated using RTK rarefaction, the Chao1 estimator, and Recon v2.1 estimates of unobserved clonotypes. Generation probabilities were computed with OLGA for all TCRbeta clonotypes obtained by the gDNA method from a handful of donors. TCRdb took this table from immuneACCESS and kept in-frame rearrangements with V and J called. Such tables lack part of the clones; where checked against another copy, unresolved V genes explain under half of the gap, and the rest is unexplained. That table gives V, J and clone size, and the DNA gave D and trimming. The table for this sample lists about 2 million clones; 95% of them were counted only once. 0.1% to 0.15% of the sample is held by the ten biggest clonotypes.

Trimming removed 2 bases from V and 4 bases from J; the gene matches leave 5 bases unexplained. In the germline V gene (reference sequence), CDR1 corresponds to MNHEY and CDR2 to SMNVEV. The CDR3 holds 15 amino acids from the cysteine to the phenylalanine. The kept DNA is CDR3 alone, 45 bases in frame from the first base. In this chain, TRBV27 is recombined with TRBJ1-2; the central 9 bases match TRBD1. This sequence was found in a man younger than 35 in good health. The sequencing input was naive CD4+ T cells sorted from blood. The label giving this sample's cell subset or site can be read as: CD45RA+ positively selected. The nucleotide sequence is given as TGTGCCAGCAGTTTAACAGGGGGCGCATTCTATGGCTACACCTTC. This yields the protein CASSLTGGAFYGYTF.